A single sample gave rise to the 27 T cell receptor beta chains below, sequenced in a study of blood T cells in healthy people across ages. The second PCR ran about 6 to 12 cycles with a sample-barcoded 5' primer and J-beta primers. Each CDR3 protein gets one entry after TCRdb re-called the 5' RACE reads with MiXCR. The data show over 500,000 distinct CDR3 sequences, with about a quarter seen just once and 3% to 4.5% held by the top ten. This same sample was also taken into another study, of T cells of mothers and their children.

Sequenced sample: blood. The source is a boy aged 2 to 10 in good health.

As concerns this clonotype: Being one base from a much bigger clone, this may be a read error. The chain joins TRBV27 to TRBJ1-2; 7 positions agree with TRBD1. Germline loops: CDR1 MNHEY, CDR2 SMNVEV (reference sequence). This CDR3 spans 13 amino acids. The CDR3 reads CASSLSGGYGHTF. As DNA, the CDR3 is TGTGCCAGCAGTTTATCAGGGGGCTATGGCCACACCTTC.

This clonotype was seen a handful of times. J is TRBJ2-3 and V is TRBV4-2; TRBD2 matches at 9 bases. V was pared by 0 bases and J by 5 bases, with 12 bases of the junction left unmatched. Looked up from germline, CDR1 is LGHNA and CDR2 is YNFKEQ. This CDR3 has 18 residues. This CDR3 reads CASSQDIVVAGDRDTQYF. The CDR3 DNA is TGTGCCAGCAGCCAAGATATCGTGGTAGCGGGGGATAGAGATACGCAGTATTTT.

V is TRBV6-5 and J is TRBJ1-1; a possible D gene is TRBD1 (6 bases). Between the trimmed V and J ends, which lost 7 bases and 3 bases, there was a span of 15 bases. Germline V gives CDR1 MNHEY, CDR2 SVGAGI. The CDR3 is made up of 14 amino acids. The CDR3 bases are TGTGCCAGCATGAAGACAGGTGTGGACACTGAAGCTTTCTTT. Its protein is CASMKTGVDTEAFF.

This chain links TRBV7-2 with TRBJ2-5, with D uncertain. Near its end, the DNA agrees better with TRBJ2-1, so the J call may be wrong. Per the germline V gene, CDR1 is SGHTA and CDR2 is FQGNSA. The CDR3 consists of 15 residues. The CDR3 DNA follows: TGTACCAGCAGCTTTGGCCACGACCCCTACAATGAGCAGTTCTTC. Protein product: CTSSFGHDPYNEQFF.

This clonotype has at least ten counts. At one end, the junction sequence differs from germline, possibly due to a read error. V usage is TRBV18 and J usage is TRBJ2-5; D unclear. The length of the CDR3 is 13 residues. The germline V gene has CDR1 KGHSH and CDR2 LQKENI. The CDR3 sequence is CASSPAGRETQYF. CDR3 bases: TGCGCCAGCAGCCCAGCCGGCAGGGAGACCCAGTACTTC. The full variable domain, completed using reference TRBV18 and TRBJ2-5, is NAGVMQNPRHLVRRRGQEARLRCSPMKGHSHVYWYRQLPEEGLKFMVYLQKENIIDESGMPKERFSAEFPKEGPSILRIQQVVRGDSAAYFCASSPAGRETQYFGPGTRLLVL.

In its sample, this clonotype was seen a few times. The V call is TRBV10-2, the J call TRBJ2-5; D is uncertain. TRBJ2-7 explains the end of the DNA better; the J call may be wrong. The CDR3 covers 18 residues. Germline V lookup: CDR1 WSHSY, CDR2 SAAADI. The CDR3 here is CASSESGRPLLSSYEQYF. The CDR3, as DNA: TGCGCCAGCAGTGAGTCTGGGCGGCCGCTTCTATCTTCCTACGAGCAGTACTTC.

The chain combines TRBV3-1 with TRBJ2-3; D assignment may be TRBD1 or TRBD2 (5 bases each). Germline CDR1 LGHDT, CDR2 YNNKEL (reference sequence). V was clipped by 0 bases and J by 4 bases, with 23 bases between them. The CDR3 loop spans 19 amino acids. In nucleotides, the CDR3 is TGTGCCAGCAGCCAAGAAACCCCACGGGACGGAGAGTATCCAGATACGCAGTATTTT. Its translation is CASSQETPRDGEYPDTQYF.

This clonotype has more than one count but fewer than ten. The V call is TRBV7-2, the J call TRBJ1-1; D gene ambiguous. The V gene's germline CDR1 is SGHTA and CDR2 FQGNSA. The CDR3 has 13 amino acids. Between the trimmed V and J ends, which lost 3 bases and 3 bases, there was a span of 8 bases. In DNA form, the CDR3 reads TGTGCCAGCAGCTTTTCTCGGTACACTGAAGCTTTCTTT. Translation gives CASSFSRYTEAFF.

CDR3 nucleotides: TGTGCCAGCAGCTTAGTAAAAAATGAGCAGTTCTTC. Translating gives CASSLVKNEQFF. This chain joins TRBV11-2 and TRBJ2-1; D remains unclear. CDR1 is SGHAT and CDR2 is FQNNGV in the germline V gene. CDR3 length: 12 residues. Trimming stripped 1 base from V and 7 bases from J, with 5 bases between.

The CDR3 DNA reads as TGTGCCAGCAGTCCGTCGGAAGGCAACTACGAGCAGTACTTC. Protein product: CASSPSEGNYEQYF. This chain links TRBV7-9 with TRBJ2-5; D remains ambiguous. The end of the DNA aligns better with TRBJ2-7, so the J call may be wrong. From germline, CDR1 is SEHNR and CDR2 FQNEAQ (reference sequence). The CDR3 consists of 14 residues.

This sequence joins TRBV21-1 and TRBJ1-6; the table's D call TRBD1 went unverified against the DNA. TRBV21-1 is described as a pseudogene. The CDR3 runs 16 residues. The CDR3 coding sequence is TGTGCCAGCAGCAAGGACCCCTTTCGTTACAATTCACCCCTCCACTTT. Translated: CASSKDPFRYNSPLHF.

This clonotype was counted only a few times. The rearrangement uses TRBV2 and TRBJ2-5; D is possibly TRBD1 or TRBD2 (6 bases each). The end of the DNA is better explained by TRBJ2-7, so the J call may be wrong. CDR1 SNHLY and CDR2 FYNNEI come from the germline V gene. The CDR3 runs to 14 residues. CDR3 in DNA: TGTGCCAGCATGGGGGCAGGGGAGGACTACGAGCAGTACTTC. It translates to CASMGAGEDYEQYF.

In its sample, this clonotype was seen a few times. The CDR3 DNA sequence: TGTGCCAGCAGCGGTGATAAATATAATTCACCCCTCCACTTT. Protein sequence: CASSGDKYNSPLHF. The genes are TRBV25-1 and TRBJ1-6; D is unclear. The ends were cut back, 6 bases at V and 4 bases at J, with 10 bases in the middle. The germline CDR1 and CDR2 sequences are MGHDK and SYGVNS. The CDR3 covers 14 residues.

This chain joins TRBV5-1 and TRBJ2-1; TRBD2 agrees at 10 bases. Germline-derived CDR1 and CDR2 are SGHRS and YFSETQ. V trimming: 5 bases; J trimming: 6 bases; junction bases outside the gene matches: 8. The CDR3 runs to 15 residues. The CDR3 spells CASSQLAGSSNEQFF. CDR3 DNA sequence: TGCGCCAGCAGTCAACTAGCGGGAAGCAGCAATGAGCAGTTCTTC.

The rearrangement links TRBV6-1 to TRBJ2-4; TRBD2 might be the D (6 bases). The CDR3 runs 18 residues. V was shortened by 6 bases and J by 0 bases, with 21 bases between the two germline ends. From germline, CDR1 is MNHNS and CDR2 SASEGT. The CDR3: CASSRGTGSRLAKNIQYF. CDR3 in DNA: TGTGCCAGCAGCCGCGGGACTGGTTCTAGGCTAGCCAAAAACATTCAGTACTTC.

The genes are TRBV25-1 and TRBJ2-4; D possibly corresponds to TRBD1 (5 bases). CDR3 length: 16 residues. V was cut by 3 bases and J by 5 bases, with 17 bases left in between. Looked up from germline, CDR1 is MGHDK and CDR2 is SYGVNS. The CDR3 is CASSDFGRRGQNIQYF. The CDR3 region has the DNA TGTGCCAGCAGTGATTTTGGGCGAAGGGGCCAAAACATTCAGTACTTC.

The chain combines TRBV7-2 with TRBJ1-1; D remains ambiguous. Deletions cut 1 base from V and 0 bases from J, with 9 bases between. There are 15 residues in the CDR3. The germline V gene encodes CDR1 SGHTA and CDR2 FQGNSA. This CDR3 is CASSLDGNLNTEAFF. The CDR3 DNA reads as TGTGCCAGCAGCTTAGACGGGAATCTGAACACTGAAGCTTTCTTT. Together with reference TRBV7-2 and TRBJ1-1, the CDR3 gives the full variable domain: GAGVSQSPSNKVTEKGKDVELRCDPISGHTALYWYRQSLGQGLEFLIYFQGNSAPDKSGLPSDRFSAERTGGSVSTLTIQRTQQEDSAVYLCASSLDGNLNTEAFFGQGTRLTVV.

This clonotype was recorded a few times. The genes are TRBV20-1 and TRBJ2-5, with 10 bases aligning to TRBD2. Germline V CDR1 and CDR2: DFQATT, SNEGSKA (reference sequence). The CDR3 totals 14 residues. Losses at the gene ends were 5 bases for V and 5 bases for J; bases not matched to a gene: 8. CDR3 coding DNA: TGCAGTGCTCCTAGCGGGGGATTCCTTGAGACCCAGTACTTC. This sequence encodes CSAPSGGFLETQYF.

This clonotype was observed a few times. V and J are TRBV5-1 and TRBJ2-3; 10 bases line up with TRBD1. Germline CDR1 SGHRS, CDR2 YFSETQ. This CDR3 contains 18 residues. V lost 0 bases, J lost 0 bases, and 7 bases stayed unmatched. The CDR3 DNA sequence: TGCGCCAGCAGCTTGGGCGGGACAGGGGCCTCCAGCACAGATACGCAGTATTTT. Its protein is CASSLGGTGASSTDTQYF.

The chain uses TRBV7-6 and TRBJ2-7; D may be TRBD1 (6 bases). The CDR3 contains 12 residues. The V and J ends lost 5 bases and 5 bases respectively, with 10 bases between them. Per the germline V gene, CDR1 is SGHVS and CDR2 is FNYEAQ. CDR3 nucleotide sequence: TGTGCCAGCAGCCAGGGGCGGAACGAGCAGTACTTC. It codes for CASSQGRNEQYF.

The genes are TRBV20-1 and TRBJ2-5; D gene unclear. The J call may be in error: the DNA end matches TRBJ2-7 better. The CDR3 length is 13 residues. Germline CDR1 reads DFQATT; CDR2 reads SNEGSKA (reference sequence). CDR3 in DNA: TGCAGTGCTAGACCTCGCTGGGGATACGAGCAGTACTTC. Encoded protein: CSARPRWGYEQYF.

The rearrangement uses TRBV6-5 and TRBJ1-2; D uncertain. Trimming removed 0 bases at V and 4 bases at J, with 6 bases between. The CDR3 has 13 amino acids. In germline, CDR1 is MNHEY, CDR2 SVGAGI. The DNA of the CDR3 is TGTGCCAGCAGTTACTCTAACGTCTATGGCTACACCTTC. It translates to CASSYSNVYGYTF.

This clonotype has only a few counts. This sequence joins TRBV10-1 and TRBJ2-2; D possibly uses TRBD1 or TRBD2 (5 bases each). The V end lost 8 bases, the J end lost 3 bases, and 10 bases lay between the germline ends. Looked up from germline, CDR1 is WNHNN and CDR2 is SYGVQD (reference sequence). This CDR3 comprises 13 residues. CDR3 amino acids: CASSRGDTGELFF. CDR3 in DNA: TGCGCCAGCTCTAGGGGAGACACCGGGGAGCTGTTTTTT.

The genes are TRBV4-3 and TRBJ2-5; 8 bases fit TRBD2. The closer fit of TRBJ2-1 to the DNA end suggests the J call may be wrong. The V gene's germline CDR1 is LGHNA and CDR2 YSLEER. This CDR3 has 17 amino acids. The chain's CDR3 is CASSQGGGGRSGNEQFF. The CDR3 DNA follows: TGCGCCAGCAGCCAGGGTGGGGGCGGGAGGAGTGGGAATGAGCAGTTCTTC.

The rearrangement links TRBV11-3 to TRBJ1-2; a possible D gene is TRBD1 (6 bases). The CDR3 spans 13 residues. V was cut by 4 bases and J by 8 bases, with 14 bases left in between. CDR1 SGHNT and CDR2 YENEEA come from the germline V gene. The CDR3 DNA sequence: TGTGCCAGCAGCTCATACAGGGTACACGGCTACACCTTC. Translation: CASSSYRVHGYTF. The full variable domain, completed using reference TRBV11-3 and TRBJ1-2, is EAGVVQSPRYKIIEKKQPVAFWCNPISGHNTLYWYLQNLGQGPELLIRYENEEAVDDSQLPKDRFSAERLKGVDSTLKIQPAELGDSAVYLCASSSYRVHGYTFGSGTRLTVV.

The chain joins TRBV20-1 to TRBJ2-1; no definite D call. Trimming cost V 1 base and J 12 bases, with 13 bases left between them. The CDR3 spans 12 residues. From germline, CDR1 is DFQATT and CDR2 SNEGSKA (reference sequence). The CDR3 loop is CSARVPCGMQFF. Written as DNA, the CDR3 is TGCAGTGCTAGAGTACCTTGTGGGATGCAGTTCTTC.

V and J are TRBV7-2 and TRBJ2-3; D unclear. This CDR3 has 14 amino acids. V lost 4 bases and J lost 0, with 8 bases in between. Germline-derived CDR1 and CDR2 are SGHTA and FQGNSA. The CDR3 is CASSSLASTDTQYF. CDR3 DNA: TGTGCCAGCAGCTCTTTGGCCAGCACAGATACGCAGTATTTT.